Below, 29 T cell receptor beta chains from the same sample are listed, as sequenced in a study of T-cell memory formation after mild COVID-19. From the 5' RACE reads, TCRdb called clonotypes with MiXCR, one entry per CDR3 protein. Of over 30,000 distinct CDR3 sequences listed, 11% are singletons. Sequencing was performed on PBMCs or a T cell subset sorted from them (not recorded which). The receptors originated from a man younger than 35 who had mild COVID-19 (a few samples of this study predate the infection). Cell type and time point are not known.

The J gene is TRBJ2-5, the V gene TRBV12-3 or TRBV12-4; TRBD1 matches 9 bases. V gave up 5 bases and J gave up 1 base; unmatched junction bases: 14. There are 18 residues in the CDR3. CDR3 coding DNA: TGTGCCAGCAGTCCATGGCCGGGACAGGGAGGGGGCCAAGAGACCCAGTACTTC. Protein: CASSPWPGQGGGQETQYF.

This clonotype was recorded many times. V gene TRBV6-4 combines with J gene TRBJ2-1, with 12 positions matching TRBD2. The CDR3 totals 14 residues. The ends lost 6 bases at V and 6 bases at J; junction bases unmatched: 3. The germline V gene has CDR1 MRHNA and CDR2 SNTAGT. The chain's CDR3 is CASSPSGGANEQFF. The DNA of the CDR3 is TGTGCCAGCAGCCCTAGCGGGGGGGCCAATGAGCAGTTCTTC.

This clonotype was detected ten times or more. This chain connects TRBV7-9 to TRBJ2-2; D not resolved. CDR1 is SEHNR and CDR2 is FQNEAQ in the germline V gene (reference sequence). V was clipped by 0 bases and J by 13 bases, with 12 bases between them. The CDR3 sequence is 13 residues long. CDR3 region: CASSLARMGVLFF. In DNA, the CDR3 is TGTGCCAGCAGCTTAGCGCGAATGGGTGTGCTGTTTTTT.

This clonotype came up many times. The J gene is TRBJ2-7, the V gene TRBV5-5; D remains unclear. Looked up from germline, CDR1 is SGHKS and CDR2 is YYEKEE (reference sequence). The CDR3 sequence is 14 residues long. The V end was cut by 0 bases, the J end by 2 bases, with 9 bases between. The CDR3 is CASSLGGFAYEQYV. The CDR3, as DNA: TGTGCCAGCAGCTTGGGTGGGTTCGCCTACGAGCAGTACGTC.

The table lists this clonotype with many counts. The J gene is TRBJ2-7, the V gene TRBV12-3 or TRBV12-4; the D gene could be TRBD1 or TRBD2 (5 bases each). The length of the CDR3 is 14 residues. V dropped 5 bases and J dropped 6 bases, with 17 bases sitting between them. For the CDR3, the DNA is TGTGCCAGCAGTCCTCCGGGACCCCTGTCCGAGCAGTACGTC. Protein: CASSPPGPLSEQYV.

This clonotype has a count of ten or more. The chain links TRBV5-5 to TRBJ2-3; D perhaps matches TRBD2 (5 bases). From germline, CDR1 is SGHKS and CDR2 YYEKEE (reference sequence). Trimming stripped 5 bases from V and 5 bases from J, with 12 bases between. The CDR3 spans 13 residues. The DNA for the CDR3 is TGTGCCAGCAGTTCGTCGGGAATAGATACGCAGTATTTT. It encodes CASSSSGIDTQYF.

The chain carries TRBV11-2 and TRBJ2-3, with TRBD2 matching 7 bases. The CDR3 loop spans 14 amino acids. Germline V lookup: CDR1 SGHAT, CDR2 FQNNGV. The ends lost 8 bases at V and 3 bases at J; junction bases unmatched: 8. CDR3 nucleotide sequence: TGTGCCAGCGTCGCAGCGGGAACAACAGATACGCAGTATTTT. This encodes CASVAAGTTDTQYF.

This clonotype was observed at least ten times. The V gene is TRBV7-8, the J gene TRBJ2-3; D remains unclear. Per the germline V gene, CDR1 is SGHVS and CDR2 is FQNEAQ. The CDR3 has 12 amino acids. V was pared by 1 base and J by 6 bases, with 5 bases between. In nucleotides, the CDR3 is TGTGCCAGCAGCTTAGTCGGGGATACGCAGTATTTT. Protein: CASSLVGDTQYF. Full variable domain (missing parts from reference TRBV7-8 and TRBJ2-3): GAGVSQSPRYKVAKRGQDVALRCDPISGHVSLFWYQQALGQGPEFLTYFQNEAQLDKSGLPSDRFFAERPEGSVSTLKIQRTQQEDSAVYLCASSLVGDTQYFGPGTRLTVL.

This clonotype was counted a few times. J is TRBJ2-3 and V is TRBV10-3; 10 bases match TRBD2. This CDR3 spans 17 amino acids. CDR1 and CDR2 from the germline V gene are ENHRY and SYGVKD. V was clipped by 2 bases and J by 4 bases; unmatched bases: 9. CDR3 nucleotide sequence: TGTGCCATCAGTGAGGGGCCCCTAGCGGGGGACCCAGATACGCAGTATTTT. This gives the protein CAISEGPLAGDPDTQYF.

This clonotype occurred many times. The genes are TRBV12-3 or TRBV12-4 and TRBJ2-7; a weak D match, TRBD1 (5 bases). The CDR3 runs 14 residues. V lost 3 bases and J lost 1, with 10 bases in between. CDR3 in DNA: TGTGCCAGCAGTTTTCGACAGATATCCTACGAGCAGTACTTC. Residues: CASSFRQISYEQYF.

This clonotype was seen many times. V gene TRBV20-1 combines with J gene TRBJ1-4; 8 bases are shared with TRBD1. CDR3 length: 13 amino acids. J was trimmed by 5 bases and V by 3 bases; bases with no gene match: 2. Per germline, CDR1 DFQATT and CDR2 SNEGSKA (reference sequence). The CDR3 spells CSARRQGNEKLFF. Here the CDR3 DNA reads TGCAGTGCTAGGCGACAGGGGAATGAAAAACTGTTTTTT.

The V call is TRBV18, the J call TRBJ2-3; 7 bases line up with TRBD1. Trimming removed 1 base from V and 5 bases from J; junction bases left unmatched: 6. The CDR3 sequence is 15 residues long. Germline CDR1 reads KGHSH; CDR2 reads LQKENI. The CDR3, as DNA: TGTGCCAGCTCACCACGGCCAGGGACAGAAGATACGCAGTATTTT. Translation: CASSPRPGTEDTQYF.

This clonotype came up many times. In nucleotides, the CDR3 is TGCAGTGCTAGAGGGGAAGTGGATGGCTACACCTTC. This encodes CSARGEVDGYTF. The gene calls are TRBV20-1 and TRBJ1-2, with unresolved D. In germline, CDR1 is DFQATT, CDR2 SNEGSKA (reference sequence). Trimming stripped 1 base from V and 6 bases from J, with 9 bases between. The CDR3 is 12 amino acids.

CDR3 DNA: TGTGCCAGCAGTTACGGTCAGGGGTGGACCAAAAACATTCAGTACTTC. Protein sequence: CASSYGQGWTKNIQYF. This sequence joins TRBV6-6 and TRBJ2-4; a weak D match, TRBD1 (6 bases). The length of the CDR3 is 16 residues. Trimming took 2 bases from V and 2 from J, leaving 13 bases between them. CDR1 and CDR2 (germline): MNHNY, SVGAGI (reference sequence).

This clonotype was counted ten times or more. The rearrangement joins TRBV10-2 to TRBJ1-5; D call uncertain. CDR1 WSHSY and CDR2 SAAADI come from the germline V gene. CDR3 size: 14 residues. Trimming shortened V by 0 bases and J by 6 bases, and 9 bases separated the two germline ends. In DNA, the CDR3 is TGCGCCAGCAGTGAGTCCGATTGGGGTCAGCCCCAGCATTTT. Its translation is CASSESDWGQPQHF.

This clonotype was recorded many times. The chain couples TRBV6-2 or TRBV6-3 to TRBJ2-7; the D gene could be TRBD1 or TRBD2 (5 bases each). Germline V gene data show CDR1 as MNHEY and CDR2 as SVGEGT. The CDR3 extends over 15 amino acids. The V and J ends lost 6 bases and 0 bases respectively, with 15 bases between them. CDR3 protein: CASREGWGSSYEQYF. CDR3 sequence (DNA): TGTGCCAGCAGAGAAGGTTGGGGGAGCTCCTACGAGCAGTACTTC.

In this sample, this clonotype turned up many times. The rearrangement uses TRBV29-1 and TRBJ2-5; D unresolved. Trimming shortened V by 6 bases and J by 5 bases, and 13 bases separated the two germline ends. Per the germline V gene, CDR1 is SQVTM and CDR2 is ANQGSEA. CDR3 length equals 12 residues. The CDR3 sequence: CSVATPWETQYF. The DNA of the CDR3 is TGCAGCGTGGCCACCCCCTGGGAGACCCAGTACTTC. The complete variable domain, with remaining parts taken from reference TRBV29-1 and TRBJ2-5, reads SAVISQKPSRDICQRGTSLTIQCQVDSQVTMMFWYRQQPGQSLTLIATANQGSEATYESGFVIDKFPISRPNLTFSTLTVSNMSPEDSSIYLCSVATPWETQYFGPGTRLLVL.

Only one count was recorded for this clonotype. The chain links TRBV6-5 to TRBJ2-7; D not certain. Germline V gives CDR1 MNHEY, CDR2 SVGAGI. V dropped 2 bases and J dropped 1 base, with 6 bases sitting between them. This CDR3 is built from 13 residues. This CDR3 is CASSYGGSYEQYF. In nucleotides, the CDR3 is TGTGCCAGCAGTTACGGTGGATCCTACGAGCAGTACTTC.

This clonotype was recorded many times. The chain links TRBV24-1 to TRBJ1-5, with 7 positions matching TRBD1. From germline, CDR1 is KGHDR and CDR2 SFDVKD. The CDR3 runs 16 residues. V shed 4 bases, J shed 5 bases, and the junction held 10 bases outside the gene matches. The CDR3: CATSEWDRPIDQPQHF. CDR3 sequence (DNA): TGTGCCACCAGTGAGTGGGACAGACCTATCGATCAGCCCCAGCATTTT.

This clonotype was observed at least ten times. The CDR3 coding sequence is TGTGCCAGCAGCTTCCGGTTAGGGGGGGGCTACACCTTC. This translates into CASSFRLGGGYTF. This rearrangement joins TRBV9 to TRBJ1-2, with D possibly being TRBD1 (6 bases). The V end lost 4 bases, the J end lost 8 bases, and 15 bases lay between the germline ends. Germline-derived CDR1 and CDR2 are SGDLS and YYNGEE. The CDR3 is 13 amino acids.

This clonotype has a count of ten or more. J is TRBJ2-1 and V is TRBV7-9; D gene unclear. V lost 5 bases to trimming and J lost 11 bases, with 7 bases between them. This CDR3 is built from 10 residues. Per germline, CDR1 SEHNR and CDR2 FQNEAQ (reference sequence). In DNA, the CDR3 is TGTGCCAGCAGCAAAGATCAGCAGTTCTTC. It yields the protein CASSKDQQFF.

The chain carries TRBV12-3 or TRBV12-4 and TRBJ2-1; TRBD1 aligns across 8 bases. The V segment lost 2 bases and the J segment 4 bases; nucleotides outside the gene matches: 4. The CDR3 is made up of 15 amino acids. CDR3 sequence (DNA): TGTGCCAGCAGTTTAAGACAGGGGAAATACAATGAGCAGTTCTTC. This gives the protein CASSLRQGKYNEQFF.

The rearrangement joins TRBV7-2 to TRBJ2-3; no definite D call. Germline CDR1 SGHTA, CDR2 FQGNSA. Trimming cost V 1 base and J 6 bases, with 8 bases left between them. The CDR3 runs 13 residues. The CDR3 DNA is TGTGCCAGCAGCTTAGGCGTAGTGGATACGCAGTATTTT. Protein product: CASSLGVVDTQYF.

This clonotype was found many times. J is TRBJ2-1 and V is TRBV3-1; TRBD2 aligns across 12 bases. CDR3 length: 20 amino acids. J gave up 0 bases and V 5 bases, and 14 bases lay outside the gene matches. Germline lookup yields CDR1 LGHDT and CDR2 YNNKEL (reference sequence). The CDR3 sequence: CASSAVLAGGTESSYNEQFF. CDR3 bases: TGTGCCAGCAGCGCCGTACTAGCGGGGGGCACAGAGAGCTCCTACAATGAGCAGTTCTTC.

This clonotype was counted between two and nine times. The chain links TRBV12-3 or TRBV12-4 to TRBJ1-1; D is uncertain. V was clipped by 5 bases and J by 7 bases, with 17 bases between them. This CDR3 comprises 14 residues. The CDR3 spells CASSRKDGDNEAFF. The CDR3 DNA reads TGTGCCAGCAGTAGGAAGGACGGAGATAATGAAGCTTTCTTT.

This clonotype showed up many times. The rearrangement uses TRBV29-1 and TRBJ2-5, with 7 bases aligning to TRBD1. Trimming removed 7 bases from V and 5 bases from J; junction bases left unmatched: 7. In germline, CDR1 is SQVTM, CDR2 ANQGSEA. The CDR3 runs 12 residues. The CDR3 DNA follows: TGCAGCGGACGACAGGGAGTTGAGACCCAGTACTTC. It encodes CSGRQGVETQYF.

This clonotype was recorded many times. The chain combines TRBV5-1 with TRBJ2-1; D is possibly TRBD1 (5 bases). V was shortened by 0 bases and J by 12 bases, with 7 bases between the two germline ends. This CDR3 is built from 11 residues. Per germline, CDR1 SGHRS and CDR2 YFSETQ. CDR3 sequence reads: CASSLEGAQFF. The CDR3 nucleotides are TGCGCCAGCAGCTTGGAAGGGGCGCAGTTCTTC.

This clonotype came up a few times. The chain has TRBV3-1 and TRBJ1-3, with 9 bases identical to TRBD1. V lost 2 bases to trimming and J lost 4 bases; unmatched junction nucleotides: 6. The CDR3 length is 16 residues. Germline loops: CDR1 LGHDT, CDR2 YNNKEL (reference sequence). The CDR3 loop reads CASSQPGTGIGNTIYF. Here the CDR3 DNA reads TGTGCCAGCAGCCAACCAGGGACAGGGATCGGAAACACCATATATTTT.

This clonotype occurred many times. This rearrangement joins TRBV20-1 to TRBJ1-2; D possibly corresponds to TRBD1 (6 bases). Germline V gene sequence: CDR1 DFQATT, CDR2 SNEGSKA (reference sequence). Trimming shortened V by 1 base and J by 4 bases, and 13 bases separated the two germline ends. This CDR3 contains 14 residues. CDR3 loop: CSARVPGASYGYTF. CDR3 bases: TGCAGTGCTAGAGTCCCAGGGGCCTCCTATGGCTACACCTTC.